This TCR beta chain is drawn from a study of T cells after yellow fever vaccination. Across the study: Preparation of fractions with low cell numbers was performed using SMART-Seq v4 Ultra Low Input.

The J segment lost 2 bases and the V segment lost 4 bases, leaving 19 bases of the junction unmatched. The CDR3 is 20 amino acids. Germline lookup yields CDR1 SGHAT and CDR2 FQNNGV. A single record per CDR3 protein comes from TCRdb applying MiXCR to the 5' RACE reads. The repertoire holds under 400,000 distinct CDR3 sequences, about 9.9% seen once, with around 19% in the top ten. This clonotype was observed a few times. Source: PBMCs, taken on the day of the first yellow fever vaccination. The chain employs TRBV11-2 and TRBJ2-2, with 7 bases aligning to TRBD2. The sequence was collected from a man younger than 30 who received the YFV17D yellow fever vaccine. The CDR3 loop is CASSSHKGFWRGINTGELFF. Written as DNA, the CDR3 is TGTGCCAGCAGCTCCCATAAGGGGTTCTGGCGGGGGATTAACACCGGGGAGCTGTTTTTT.